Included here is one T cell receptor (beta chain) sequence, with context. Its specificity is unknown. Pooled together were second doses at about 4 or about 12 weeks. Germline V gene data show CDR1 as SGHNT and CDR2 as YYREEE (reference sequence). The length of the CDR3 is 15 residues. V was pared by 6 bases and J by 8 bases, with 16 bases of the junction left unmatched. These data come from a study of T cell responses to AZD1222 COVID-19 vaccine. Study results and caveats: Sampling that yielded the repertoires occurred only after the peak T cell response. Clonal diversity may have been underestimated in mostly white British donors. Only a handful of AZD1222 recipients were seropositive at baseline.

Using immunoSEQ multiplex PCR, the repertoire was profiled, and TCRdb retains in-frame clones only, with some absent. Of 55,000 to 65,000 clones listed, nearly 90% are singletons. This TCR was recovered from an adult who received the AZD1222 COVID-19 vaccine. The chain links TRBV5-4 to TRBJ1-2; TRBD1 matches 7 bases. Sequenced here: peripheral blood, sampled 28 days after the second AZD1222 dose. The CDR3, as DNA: TGTGCCAGCACCTCGATAATAACAGGGGCAGGCGGCTACACCTTC. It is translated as CASTSIITGAGGYTF.